This T cell receptor (beta chain) was recovered during a study of blood T cell repertoires in COVID-19. Study-wide background: Acute and convalescent COVID-19 samples came from the United States, Italy and Spain. In each case, the material was cDNA or gDNA derived from T cells, B-cell-depleted T cells, or PBMCs.

Authors' data handling: Estimation of nucleated cell counts was performed using reference gene primer amplification. Clones were read by immunoSEQ multiplex PCR, and TCRdb kept only the in-frame ones, dropping some. V, J and clone size derive from that table, while D and trimming were established from the DNA sequence. This table holds roughly 74,000 clones, 84% found once. The V end was cut by 6 bases, the J end by 2 bases, with 14 bases between. Germline-derived CDR1 and CDR2 are MNHEY and SVGAGI. The CDR3 has 15 amino acids. This receptor was obtained from a man aged 70-80 years with acute or convalescent COVID-19. The chain joins TRBV6-5 to TRBJ2-1; no clear D. The sample comprised peripheral blood. The CDR3 loop reads CASRMSDGTYNEQFF. For the CDR3, the DNA is TGTGCCAGCAGGATGAGCGACGGAACCTACAATGAGCAGTTCTTC.